A selection of T cell receptor beta chains follows, all from one sample in a study of T cells in Graves' hyperthyroidism and ophthalmopathy. From the multiplex PCR reads, TCRdb called clonotypes with MiXCR, one entry per CDR3 protein. The table lists approximately 400,000 distinct CDR3 sequences, around 15% of them singletons. The source material was blood. These receptors originate from a man aged 50 or older with Graves' ophthalmopathy. Both conserved end residues are part of each CDR3. D genes are given only for firm matches. Size tells how often a clone was seen (once, few, many) or the class of an expanded clone, and some rows leave it out.

J gene	D gene	clone size	V gene	CDR3 protein	CDR3 DNA
TRBJ2-1	.	many	TRBV10-2	CASKGLAYNEQFF	TGCGCCAGCAAGGGTCTGGCCTACAATGAGCAGTTCTTC
TRBJ1-5	TRBD1	.	TRBV6-1	CASSQNRGRVDQPQHF	TGTGCCAGCAGTCAGAACAGGGGGCGCGTCGATCAGCCCCAGCATTTT
TRBJ1-5	TRBD1	.	TRBV15	CATVPGGTDNQPQHF	TGTGCCACCGTCCCCGGCGGGACAGACAATCAGCCCCAGCATTTT
TRBJ2-1	TRBD2	.	TRBV27	CASSLGSTSGAYEQFF	TGTGCCAGCAGTTTGGGTTCGACTAGCGGGGCTTATGAGCAGTTCTTC
TRBJ2-5	TRBD2	many	TRBV20-1	CSAQLAGRSETQYF	TGCAGTGCGCAATTAGCGGGACGGTCAGAGACCCAGTACTTC
TRBJ1-3	.	.	TRBV15	CATEQGSGNTIYF	TGTGCCACCGAACAGGGATCTGGAAACACCATATATTTT
TRBJ2-7	TRBD2	.	TRBV12-3/TRBV12-4	CASSHQRLAGDAYEQYF	TGTGCCAGCAGTCACCAACGACTAGCGGGAGACGCCTACGAGCAGTACTTC
TRBJ1-5	TRBD1	many	TRBV30	CAWNRGGNQPQHF	TGTGCCTGGAACAGGGGTGGCAATCAGCCCCAGCATTTT
TRBJ2-7	TRBD1	few	TRBV30	CAWSVYFGTGDYEQYF	TGTGCCTGGAGTGTATATTTTGGGACAGGCGACTACGAGCAGTACTTC
TRBJ2-3	TRBD1	many	TRBV12-3/TRBV12-4	CATRFDRGLSDTQYF	TGTGCCACCAGATTTGACAGGGGGCTCTCAGATACGCAGTATTTT
TRBJ1-5	.	.	TRBV7-9	CATSDGGNRPQHF	TGTGCCACATCGGACGGCGGGAATCGGCCCCAGCATTTT
TRBJ2-2	TRBD2	.	TRBV20-1	CSALDIWTSGSTGELFF	TGCAGTGCCCTAGATATTTGGACTAGCGGGAGCACCGGGGAGCTGTTTTTT
TRBJ1-1	TRBD1	many	TRBV6-6	CASSYWGQDTEAFF	TGTGCCAGCAGTTACTGGGGACAGGACACTGAAGCTTTCTTT
TRBJ2-7	.	.	TRBV6-2/TRBV6-3	CASSYSIGYEQYF	TGTGCCAGCAGTTACTCGATAGGCTACGAGCAGTACTTC
TRBJ2-1	TRBD2	many	TRBV4-1	CASSDTTSGGDDEQFF	TGCGCCAGCAGCGACACTACTAGCGGGGGAGATGATGAGCAGTTCTTC
TRBJ2-1	.	.	TRBV2	CASRGEGHEQFF	TGTGCCAGCAGAGGTGAGGGGCATGAGCAGTTCTTC
TRBJ2-5	.	many	TRBV30	CAWKGARETQYF	TGTGCCTGGAAGGGCGCGCGGGAGACCCAGTACTTC
TRBJ1-1	.	many	TRBV5-1	CASSFEGIATEAFF	TGCGCCAGCAGCTTCGAGGGGATTGCGACTGAAGCTTTCTTT
TRBJ2-6	.	many	TRBV5-1	CASSPGRSGANVLTF	TGCGCCAGCAGCCCAGGGCGCTCTGGGGCCAACGTCCTGACTTTC
TRBJ2-5	.	many	TRBV6-2/TRBV6-3	CASSYIGTSETQYF	TGTGCCAGCAGTTACATCGGGACCTCGGAGACCCAGTACTTC
TRBJ2-2	TRBD2	.	TRBV5-1	CASSPGTSGRAVPGELFF	TGCGCCAGCAGCCCCGGGACTAGCGGGAGGGCCGTCCCCGGGGAGCTGTTTTTT
TRBJ2-1	TRBD2	.	TRBV12-3/TRBV12-4	CASTLRGGSNEQFF	TGTGCCAGCACTCTCCGGGGGGGGTCCAATGAGCAGTTCTTC
TRBJ2-7	.	many	TRBV2	CASTRTMDTYEQYF	TGTGCCAGCACACGGACCATGGACACCTACGAGCAGTACTTC
TRBJ2-5	.	many	TRBV30	CAWSVGLLVGAQYF	TGTGCCTGGAGTGTGGGACTGCTGGTTGGGGCCCAGTACTTC
TRBJ2-1	TRBD2	many	TRBV20-1	CSARGLAGTNEQFF	TGCAGTGCTAGAGGACTAGCGGGGACCAATGAGCAGTTCTTC
TRBJ2-5	.	many	TRBV5-1	CASSLMARGFETQYF	TGCGCCAGCAGCTTGATGGCCAGGGGATTTGAGACCCAGTACTTC
TRBJ2-7	.	.	TRBV19	CASTPHRGAGANYEQYF	TGTGCCAGTACACCTCACCGCGGGGCAGGGGCTAACTACGAGCAGTACTTC
TRBJ2-1	.	.	TRBV5-1	CASSLLAASNEQFF	TGCGCCAGCAGCTTGTTAGCGGCGAGCAATGAGCAGTTCTTC
TRBJ2-1	TRBD2	.	TRBV4-2	CASSQFTSGSGYNEQFF	TGTGCCAGCAGCCAATTTACTAGCGGGAGTGGGTACAATGAGCAGTTCTTC
TRBJ2-3	.	many	TRBV4-2	CASSPRDAGDTQYF	TGTGCCAGCAGCCCCCGGGACGCTGGCGATACGCAGTATTTT
TRBJ2-7	.	many	TRBV20-1	CSARTALGIIYEQYF	TGCAGTGCTAGGACCGCACTAGGAATTATCTACGAGCAGTACTTC
TRBJ2-7	TRBD2	once	TRBV7-8	CASSEPPGLAGAEQYF	TGTGCCAGCAGCGAACCACCGGGACTAGCGGGAGCCGAGCAGTACTTC
TRBJ2-7	.	many	TRBV18	CASSIGDEQYF	TGTGCCAGCTCAATAGGGGACGAGCAGTACTTC
TRBJ1-4	.	few	TRBV29-1	CSVEELRESSGEKLFF	TGCAGCGTTGAAGAACTAAGGGAGTCAAGCGGTGAAAAACTGTTTTTT
TRBJ1-2	.	many	TRBV6-1	CAPSPQSNYGYTF	TGTGCCCCCTCGCCCCAGTCTAACTATGGCTACACCTTC
TRBJ2-2	TRBD2	.	TRBV20-1	CSARVGGRSGELFF	TGCAGTGCTAGAGTTGGCGGGAGGTCCGGGGAGCTGTTTTTT
TRBJ1-5	.	many	TRBV6-1	CASSFLRDNQPQHF	TGTGCCAGCAGTTTCCTCCGGGACAATCAGCCCCAGCATTTT
TRBJ2-7	.	many	TRBV20-1	CSAEGSYEQYF	TGCAGTGCCGAGGGATCCTACGAGCAGTACTTC
TRBJ2-1	.	.	TRBV19	CASSWETSYNEQFF	TGTGCCAGTAGTTGGGAGACTTCCTACAATGAGCAGTTCTTC
TRBJ2-2	TRBD2	many	TRBV12-3/TRBV12-4	CASSPWTSGNTGELFF	TGTGCCAGCAGTCCGTGGACTAGCGGAAACACCGGGGAGCTGTTTTTT
TRBJ2-2	.	few	TRBV7-6	CASSLAERSGELFF	TGTGCCAGCAGCTTAGCTGAGCGAAGCGGGGAGCTGTTTTTT
TRBJ2-2	TRBD1	.	TRBV5-1	CASSPRTGVTRELFF	TGCGCCAGCAGCCCCCGGACAGGGGTTACCAGGGAGCTGTTTTTT
TRBJ2-1	.	many	TRBV10-1	CASSAHRAYEQFF	TGCGCCAGCAGTGCGCACAGGGCCTATGAGCAGTTCTTC
TRBJ2-1	.	many	TRBV9	CASSVADEQFF	TGTGCCAGCAGCGTAGCTGATGAGCAGTTCTTC
TRBJ2-7	TRBD1	many	TRBV20-1	CSAREPGTGTYEQYF	TGCAGTGCTAGAGAGCCGGGGACAGGGACCTACGAGCAGTACTTC
TRBJ2-1	TRBD2	.	TRBV6-2/TRBV6-3	CASSYSERGEQFF	TGTGCCAGCAGTTACTCCGAGCGGGGTGAGCAGTTCTTC
TRBJ2-7	.	many	TRBV27	CATSKGTSSYEQYF	TGTGCCACCAGCAAAGGAACCAGCTCCTACGAGCAGTACTTC
TRBJ2-7	TRBD2	many	TRBV5-1	CASSREGLLSEQYF	TGCGCCAGCAGCAGGGAGGGACTCCTCAGCGAGCAGTACTTC